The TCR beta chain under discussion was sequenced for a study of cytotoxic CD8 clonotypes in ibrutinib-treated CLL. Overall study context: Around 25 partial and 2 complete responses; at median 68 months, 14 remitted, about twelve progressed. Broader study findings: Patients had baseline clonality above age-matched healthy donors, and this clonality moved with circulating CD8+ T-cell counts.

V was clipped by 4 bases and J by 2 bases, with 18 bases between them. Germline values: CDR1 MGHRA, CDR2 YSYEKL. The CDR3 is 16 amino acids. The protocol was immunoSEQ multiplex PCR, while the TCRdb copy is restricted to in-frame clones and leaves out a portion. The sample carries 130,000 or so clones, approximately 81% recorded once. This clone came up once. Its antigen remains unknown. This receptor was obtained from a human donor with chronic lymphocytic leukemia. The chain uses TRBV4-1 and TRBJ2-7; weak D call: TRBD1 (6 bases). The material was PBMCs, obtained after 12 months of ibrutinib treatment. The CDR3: CASSLRTGTRAYEQYF. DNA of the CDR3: TGCGCCAGCAGCCTCCGAACCGGGACAAGGGCCTACGAGCAGTACTTC.